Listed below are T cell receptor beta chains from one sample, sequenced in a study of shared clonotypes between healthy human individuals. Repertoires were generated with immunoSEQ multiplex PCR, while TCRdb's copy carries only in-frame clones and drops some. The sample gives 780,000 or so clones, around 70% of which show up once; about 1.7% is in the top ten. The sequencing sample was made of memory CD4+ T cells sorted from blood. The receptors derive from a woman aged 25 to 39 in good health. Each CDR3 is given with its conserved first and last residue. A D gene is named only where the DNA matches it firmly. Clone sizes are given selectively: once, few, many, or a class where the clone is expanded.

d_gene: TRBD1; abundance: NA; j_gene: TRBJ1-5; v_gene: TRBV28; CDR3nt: TGTGCCAGCAGAACAACAGGGGGCAATCAGCCCCAGCATTTT; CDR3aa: CASRTTGGNQPQHF
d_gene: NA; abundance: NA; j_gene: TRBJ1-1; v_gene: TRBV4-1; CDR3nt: TGCGCCAGCAGACAAAACACTGAAGCTTTCTTT; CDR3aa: CASRQNTEAFF
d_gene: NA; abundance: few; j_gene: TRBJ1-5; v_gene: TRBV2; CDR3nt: TGTGCCGGTTCGGACGGAAACAATCAGCCCCAGCATTTT; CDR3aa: CAGSDGNNQPQHF
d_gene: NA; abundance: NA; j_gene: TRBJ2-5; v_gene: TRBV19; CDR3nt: TGTGCCAGTAGGCCGACAGACGGAAAGACCCAGTACTTC; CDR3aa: CASRPTDGKTQYF
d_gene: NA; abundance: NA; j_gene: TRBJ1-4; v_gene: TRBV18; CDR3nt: TGTGCCAGCTCACCTAGGGGGAACCTGGAGGGAGAAAAACTGTTTTTT; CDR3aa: CASSPRGNLEGEKLFF
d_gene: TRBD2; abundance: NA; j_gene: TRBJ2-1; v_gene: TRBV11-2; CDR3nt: TGTGCCAGCAGCTTAGGGACTAGCCGCCGCAATGAGCAGTTCTTC; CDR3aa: CASSLGTSRRNEQFF
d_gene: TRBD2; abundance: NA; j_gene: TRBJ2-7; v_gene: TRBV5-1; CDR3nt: TGCGCCAGCAGCGAGACTAGCGGGATTTACGAGCAGTACTTC; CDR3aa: CASSETSGIYEQYF
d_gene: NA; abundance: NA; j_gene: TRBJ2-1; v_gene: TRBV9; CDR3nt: TGTGCCAGCAGCGTAGTTCCAATTAGCAATGAGCAGTTCTTC; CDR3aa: CASSVVPISNEQFF
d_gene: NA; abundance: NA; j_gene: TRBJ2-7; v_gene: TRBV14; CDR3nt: TGTGCCAGCAGCCAAGGACCTAAGCAGGACTTC; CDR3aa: CASSQGPKQDF
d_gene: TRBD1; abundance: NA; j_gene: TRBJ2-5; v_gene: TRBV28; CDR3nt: TGTGCCAGCAGTTTATGGGCGGACAGGGAGAAGACCCAGTACTTC; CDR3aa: CASSLWADREKTQYF
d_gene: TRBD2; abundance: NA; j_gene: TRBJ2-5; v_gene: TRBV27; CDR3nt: TGTGCCAGCAGTTTATTTTGGGCGGGCGGGAGCCAACAAGAGACCCAGTACTTC; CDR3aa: CASSLFWAGGSQQETQYF
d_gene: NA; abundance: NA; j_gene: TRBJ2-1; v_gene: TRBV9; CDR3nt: TGTGCCAGCAGCGTAGCTACTGACTACAATGAGCAGTTCTTC; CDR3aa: CASSVATDYNEQFF
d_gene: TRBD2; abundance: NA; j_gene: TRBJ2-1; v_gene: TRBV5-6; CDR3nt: TGTGCCAGCAGCCAGGGACTAACCTACAATGAGCAGTTCTTC; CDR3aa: CASSQGLTYNEQFF
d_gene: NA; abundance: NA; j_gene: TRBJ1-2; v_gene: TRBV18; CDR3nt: TGTGCCAGCTCACCAGAGAACAGCTATGGCTACACCTTC; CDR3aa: CASSPENSYGYTF
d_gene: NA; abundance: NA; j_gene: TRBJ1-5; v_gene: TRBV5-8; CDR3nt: TGTGCCAGCAGCCCCGGACAGTATAGCAATCAGCCCCAGCATTTT; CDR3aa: CASSPGQYSNQPQHF
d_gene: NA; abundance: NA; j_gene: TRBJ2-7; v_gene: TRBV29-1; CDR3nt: TGCAGCGTTGTCCTAGTAACAGCAGTCTACGAGCAGTACTTC; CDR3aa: CSVVLVTAVYEQYF
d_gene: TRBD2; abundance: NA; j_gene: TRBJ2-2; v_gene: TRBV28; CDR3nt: TGTGCCAGCAGCAACTGGGGAGGGGCCCCGAACACCGGGGAGCTGTTTTTT; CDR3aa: CASSNWGGAPNTGELFF
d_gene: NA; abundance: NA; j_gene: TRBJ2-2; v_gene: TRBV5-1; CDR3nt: TGCGCCAGCAGCAACTCACACACCGGGGAGCTGTTTTTT; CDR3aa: CASSNSHTGELFF
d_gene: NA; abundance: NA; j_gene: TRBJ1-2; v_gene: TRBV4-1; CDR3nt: TGCGCCAGCAGCCAAGGTTTCCAGGCCTATGGCTACACCTTC; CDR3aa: CASSQGFQAYGYTF
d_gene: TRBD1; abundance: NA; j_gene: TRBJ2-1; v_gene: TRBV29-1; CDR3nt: TGCAGCGTTGACCTAACCGGGACAGGGGCCTACAATGAGCAGTTCTTC; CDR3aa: CSVDLTGTGAYNEQFF
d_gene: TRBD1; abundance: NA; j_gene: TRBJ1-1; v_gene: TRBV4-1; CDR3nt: TGCGCCAGCAGCCAAGAGGTCCAGGGGGGGGCTGAAGCTTTCTTT; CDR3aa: CASSQEVQGGAEAFF
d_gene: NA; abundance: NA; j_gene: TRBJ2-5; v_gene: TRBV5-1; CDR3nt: TGCGCCAGCAGCTTGGCCGGGAGAGAGGCAGAGACCCAGTACTTC; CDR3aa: CASSLAGREAETQYF
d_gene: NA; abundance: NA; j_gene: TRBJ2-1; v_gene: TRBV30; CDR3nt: TGTGCCTGGAGCCTAATCCCAGCGGGCTACAATGAGCAGTTCTTC; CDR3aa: CAWSLIPAGYNEQFF
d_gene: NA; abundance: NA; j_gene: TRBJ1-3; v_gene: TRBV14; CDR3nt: TGTGCCAGCAGCGTAGGAGGCAGGGGTGGAAACACCATATATTTT; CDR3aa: CASSVGGRGGNTIYF
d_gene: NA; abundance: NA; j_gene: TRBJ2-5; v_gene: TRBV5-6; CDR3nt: TGTGCCAGTAGTATCGGGGAGACCCAGTACTTC; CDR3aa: CASSIGETQYF
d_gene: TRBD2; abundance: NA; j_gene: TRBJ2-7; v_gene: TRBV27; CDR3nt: TGTGCCAGCAGTTTACAGCGGGAGTACCACGAGCAGTACTTC; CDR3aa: CASSLQREYHEQYF
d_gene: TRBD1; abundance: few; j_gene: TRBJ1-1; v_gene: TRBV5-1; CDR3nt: TGCGCCAGCAGTCCTAGACCAACTCAGGGGGCGCGGACTGAAGCTTTCTTT; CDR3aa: CASSPRPTQGARTEAFF
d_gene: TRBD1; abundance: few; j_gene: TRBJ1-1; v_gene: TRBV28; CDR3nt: TGTGCCAGCAGTTCGCGGACAGGGGGGAACACTGAAGCTTTCTTT; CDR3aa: CASSSRTGGNTEAFF
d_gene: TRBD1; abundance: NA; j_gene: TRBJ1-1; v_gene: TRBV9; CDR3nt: TGTGCCAGCAGCGGGGGGGACAGCTCAGCTTTCTTT; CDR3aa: CASSGGDSSAFF
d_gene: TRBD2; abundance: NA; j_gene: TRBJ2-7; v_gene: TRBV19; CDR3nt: TGTGCCAGTAGTGGGGGGACTAGCGGGAGGCTGTACGAGCAGTACTTC; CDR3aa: CASSGGTSGRLYEQYF
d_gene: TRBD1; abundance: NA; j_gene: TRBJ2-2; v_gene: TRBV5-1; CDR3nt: TGCGCCAGCAGCTTGGCGAGGGACAGGGGAGGTCCGATCACCGGGGAGCTGTTTTTT; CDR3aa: CASSLARDRGGPITGELFF
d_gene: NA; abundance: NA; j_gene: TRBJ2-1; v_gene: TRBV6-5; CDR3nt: TGTGCCAGCAGTTACTCGGGTTTAAGCTCCTACAATGAGCAGTTCTTC; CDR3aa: CASSYSGLSSYNEQFF
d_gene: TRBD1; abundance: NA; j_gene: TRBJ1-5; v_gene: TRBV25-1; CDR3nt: TGTGCCAGCAGTGACTCCCACTTGGGGACAGCAAATCAGCCCCAGCATTTT; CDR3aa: CASSDSHLGTANQPQHF
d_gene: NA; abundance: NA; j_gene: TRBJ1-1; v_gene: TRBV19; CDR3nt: TGTGCCAGTAGCACTGGACAGATGAACACTGAAGCTTTCTTT; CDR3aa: CASSTGQMNTEAFF
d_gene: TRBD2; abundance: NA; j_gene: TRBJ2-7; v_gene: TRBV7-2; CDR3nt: TGTGCCAGCAGCTTAGTCCCAGCGGGATTGGGGGAGCAGTACTTC; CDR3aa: CASSLVPAGLGEQYF
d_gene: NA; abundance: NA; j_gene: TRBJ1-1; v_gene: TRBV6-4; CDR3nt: TGTGCCAGCAGTCCTGGACCTGACACTGAAGCTTTCTTT; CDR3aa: CASSPGPDTEAFF
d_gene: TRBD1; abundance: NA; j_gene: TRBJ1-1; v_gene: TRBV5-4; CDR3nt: TGTGCCAGCAGCCCCTTAGACAGGGCGAAGGCTTTCTTT; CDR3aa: CASSPLDRAKAFF
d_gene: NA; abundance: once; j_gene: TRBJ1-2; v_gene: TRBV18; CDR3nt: TGTGCCAGCTCACCCGATCTGGATAGCTACACCTTC; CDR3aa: CASSPDLDSYTF
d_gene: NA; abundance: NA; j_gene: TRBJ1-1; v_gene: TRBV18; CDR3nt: TGTGCCAGCTCCCGTGGACGACCCACTGAAGCTTTCTTT; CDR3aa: CASSRGRPTEAFF
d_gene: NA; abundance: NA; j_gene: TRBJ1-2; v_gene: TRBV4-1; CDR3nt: TGCGCCAGCAGCTACCGGGACACCGATGGCTACACCTTC; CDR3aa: CASSYRDTDGYTF
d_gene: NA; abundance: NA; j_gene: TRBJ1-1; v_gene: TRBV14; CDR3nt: TGTGCCAGCAGCAGCCAGGTTAGAGACACTGAAGCTTTCTTT; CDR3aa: CASSSQVRDTEAFF
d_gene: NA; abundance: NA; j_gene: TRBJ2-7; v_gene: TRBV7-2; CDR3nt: TGTGCCAGCAGCTCGAACGTATTGGTCCCTATCGAGCAGTACTTC; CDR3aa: CASSSNVLVPIEQYF
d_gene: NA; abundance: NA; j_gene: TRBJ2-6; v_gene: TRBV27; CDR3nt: TGTGCCAGCAGTTTATCGGAGGGACTCTCCTCTGGGGCCAACGTCCTGACTTTC; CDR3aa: CASSLSEGLSSGANVLTF
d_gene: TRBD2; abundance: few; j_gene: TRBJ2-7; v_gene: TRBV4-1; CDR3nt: TGCGCCAGCAGCCAAGCGACCGGGGCTAGCGGATCCAGAAGGACCTACGAGCAGTACTTC; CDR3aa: CASSQATGASGSRRTYEQYF
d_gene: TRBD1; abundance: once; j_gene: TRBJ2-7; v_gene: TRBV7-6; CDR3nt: TGTGCCAGCAGCGGGACAGGGGCCTACGAGCAGTACTTC; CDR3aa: CASSGTGAYEQYF
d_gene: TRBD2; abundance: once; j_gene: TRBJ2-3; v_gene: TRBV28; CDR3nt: TGTGCCAGCAGTTCGATAGCGGGGGGAGACACAGATACGCAGTATTTT; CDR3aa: CASSSIAGGDTDTQYF
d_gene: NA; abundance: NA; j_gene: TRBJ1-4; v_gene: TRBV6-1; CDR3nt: TGTGCCAGCAGTGACTTGGCGAGACGGGAAAAACTGTTTTTT; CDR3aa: CASSDLARREKLFF
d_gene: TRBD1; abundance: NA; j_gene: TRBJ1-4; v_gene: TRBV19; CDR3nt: TGTGCCAGTAGTCGCGGACAGGGGGCGGAAAAACTGTTTTTT; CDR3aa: CASSRGQGAEKLFF
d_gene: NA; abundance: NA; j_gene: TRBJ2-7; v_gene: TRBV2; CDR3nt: TGTGCCAGCAGTATCCGATACGAGCAGTACTTC; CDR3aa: CASSIRYEQYF
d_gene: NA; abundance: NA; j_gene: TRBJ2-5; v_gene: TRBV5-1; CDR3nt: TGCGCCAGCAGCTGGAACTTTGGGGACCTACAAGAGACCCAGTACTTC; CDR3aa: CASSWNFGDLQETQYF
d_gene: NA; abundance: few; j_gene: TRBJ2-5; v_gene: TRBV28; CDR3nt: TGTGCCAGCAGTTTAGGCTCGGCGGGTTGGGCCTTCCAGTACTTC; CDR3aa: CASSLGSAGWAFQYF
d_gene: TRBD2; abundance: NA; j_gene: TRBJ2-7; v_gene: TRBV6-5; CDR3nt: TGTGCCAGCAGTCCAGCGGGAGACGGGAACGAGCAGTACTTC; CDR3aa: CASSPAGDGNEQYF
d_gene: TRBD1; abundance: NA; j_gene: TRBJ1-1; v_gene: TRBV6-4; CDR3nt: TGTGCCAGCAGTTCGACAGGGGTGACTGAAGCTTTCTTT; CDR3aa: CASSSTGVTEAFF
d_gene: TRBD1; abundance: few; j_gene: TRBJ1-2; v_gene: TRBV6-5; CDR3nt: TGTGCCAGCAGAGCGGGACAGGGGAACTATGGCTACACCTTC; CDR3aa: CASRAGQGNYGYTF
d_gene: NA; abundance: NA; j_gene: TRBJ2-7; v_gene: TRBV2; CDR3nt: TGTGCCAGCAGTCGAGCCAACTACGAGCAGTACTTC; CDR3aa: CASSRANYEQYF
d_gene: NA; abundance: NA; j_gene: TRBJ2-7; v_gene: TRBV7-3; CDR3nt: TGTGCCAGCAGCTTATCGACACTTTCCTACGAGCAGTACTTC; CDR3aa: CASSLSTLSYEQYF
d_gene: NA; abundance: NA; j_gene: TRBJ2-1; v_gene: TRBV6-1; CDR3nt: TGTGCCACCCTGGGGTATAATGAGCAGTTCTTC; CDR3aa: CATLGYNEQFF
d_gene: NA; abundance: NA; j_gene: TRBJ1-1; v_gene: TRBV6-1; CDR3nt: TGTGCCAGCAGTTCTGAGGCCACCTACACTGAAGCTTTCTTT; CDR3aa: CASSSEATYTEAFF